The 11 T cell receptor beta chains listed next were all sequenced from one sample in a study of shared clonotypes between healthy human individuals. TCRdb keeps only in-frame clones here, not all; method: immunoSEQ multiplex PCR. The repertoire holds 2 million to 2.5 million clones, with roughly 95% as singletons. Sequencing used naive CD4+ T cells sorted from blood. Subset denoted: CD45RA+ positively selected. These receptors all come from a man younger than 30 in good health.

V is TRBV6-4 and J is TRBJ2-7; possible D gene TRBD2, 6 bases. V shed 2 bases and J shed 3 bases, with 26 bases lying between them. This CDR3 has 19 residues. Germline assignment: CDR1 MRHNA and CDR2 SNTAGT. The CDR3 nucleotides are TGTGCCAGCAGTGACAACCTCGGCGGACTAAGAAGTGTTTTCTACGAGCAGTACTTC. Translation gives CASSDNLGGLRSVFYEQYF.

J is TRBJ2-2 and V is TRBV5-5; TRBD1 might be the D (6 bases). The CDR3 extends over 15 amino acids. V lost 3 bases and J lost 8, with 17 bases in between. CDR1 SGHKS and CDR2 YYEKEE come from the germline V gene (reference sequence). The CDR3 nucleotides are TGTGCCAGCAGCTATTCCGGGACACCGGAGGGGGAGCTGTTTTTT. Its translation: CASSYSGTPEGELFF. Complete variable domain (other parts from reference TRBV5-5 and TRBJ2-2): DAGVTQSPTHLIKTRGQQVTLRCSPISGHKSVSWYQQVLGQGPQFIFQYYEKEERGRGNFPDRFSARQFPNYSSELNVNALLLGDSALYLCASSYSGTPEGELFFGEGSRLTVL.

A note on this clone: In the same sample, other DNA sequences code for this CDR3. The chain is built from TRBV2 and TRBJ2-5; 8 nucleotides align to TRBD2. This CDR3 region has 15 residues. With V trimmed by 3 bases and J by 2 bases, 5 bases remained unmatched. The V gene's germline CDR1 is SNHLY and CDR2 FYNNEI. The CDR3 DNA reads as TGTGCCAGCAGTGATCTGGCGGGGGGTCAAGAGACCCAGTACTTC. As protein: CASSDLAGGQETQYF.

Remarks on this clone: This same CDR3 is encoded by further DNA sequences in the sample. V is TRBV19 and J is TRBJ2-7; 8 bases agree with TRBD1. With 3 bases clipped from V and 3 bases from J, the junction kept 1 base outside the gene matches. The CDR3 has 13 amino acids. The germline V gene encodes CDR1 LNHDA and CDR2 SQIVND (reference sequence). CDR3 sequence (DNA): TGTGCCAGTAGTATCGACAGGGGCTACGAGCAGTACTTC. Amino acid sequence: CASSIDRGYEQYF.

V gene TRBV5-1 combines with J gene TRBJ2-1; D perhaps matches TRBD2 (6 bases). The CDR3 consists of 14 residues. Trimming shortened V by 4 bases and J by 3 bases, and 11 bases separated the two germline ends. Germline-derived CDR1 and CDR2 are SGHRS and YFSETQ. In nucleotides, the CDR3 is TGCGCCAGCAGCGGGGGACTGATCTACAATGAGCAGTTCTTC. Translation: CASSGGLIYNEQFF.

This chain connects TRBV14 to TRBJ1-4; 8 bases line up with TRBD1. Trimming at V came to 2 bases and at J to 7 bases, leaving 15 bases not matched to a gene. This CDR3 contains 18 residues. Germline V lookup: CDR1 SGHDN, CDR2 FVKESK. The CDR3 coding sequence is TGTGCCAGCAGCCAAAAATCAAGTTCGACAGGGGAGGGTGAAAAACTGTTTTTT. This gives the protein CASSQKSSSTGEGEKLFF.

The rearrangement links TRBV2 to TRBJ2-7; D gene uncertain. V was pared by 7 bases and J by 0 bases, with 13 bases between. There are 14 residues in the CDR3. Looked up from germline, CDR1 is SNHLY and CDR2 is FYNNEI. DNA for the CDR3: TGTGCCAGCACCGAGGAAAGGAGCTCCTACGAGCAGTACTTC. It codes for CASTEERSSYEQYF.

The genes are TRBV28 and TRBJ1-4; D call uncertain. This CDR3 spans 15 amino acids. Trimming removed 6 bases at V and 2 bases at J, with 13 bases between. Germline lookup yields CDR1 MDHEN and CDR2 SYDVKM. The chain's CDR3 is CASSAGGATNEKLFF. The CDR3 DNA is TGTGCCAGCAGCGCCGGTGGTGCTACTAATGAAAAACTGTTTTTT.

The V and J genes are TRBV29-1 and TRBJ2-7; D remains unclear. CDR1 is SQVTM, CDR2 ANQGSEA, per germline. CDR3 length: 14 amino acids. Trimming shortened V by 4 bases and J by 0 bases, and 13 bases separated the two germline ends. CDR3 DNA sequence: TGCAGCGTTGTTTGGGATCGGAGCTCCTACGAGCAGTACTTC. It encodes CSVVWDRSSYEQYF.

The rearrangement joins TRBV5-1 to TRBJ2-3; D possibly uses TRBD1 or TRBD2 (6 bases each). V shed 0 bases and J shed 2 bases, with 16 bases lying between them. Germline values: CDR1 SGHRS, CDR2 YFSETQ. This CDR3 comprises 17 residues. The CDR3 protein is CASSLARGGQTTDTQYF. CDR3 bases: TGCGCCAGCAGCTTGGCACGAGGGGGGCAAACCACAGATACGCAGTATTTT.

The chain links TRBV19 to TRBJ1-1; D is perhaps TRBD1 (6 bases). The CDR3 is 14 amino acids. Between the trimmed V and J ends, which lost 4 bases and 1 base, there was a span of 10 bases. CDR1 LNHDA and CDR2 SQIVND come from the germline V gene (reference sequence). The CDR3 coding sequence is TGTGCCAGTAGTAGGCAGGGGTGGAACACTGAAGCTTTCTTT. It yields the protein CASSRQGWNTEAFF.